This TCR beta chain is drawn from a study of CD8+CD57+ T cells in acquired aplastic anemia. Genomic DNA was employed as the template in profiling TCR beta VDJ and CDR3. MiXCR, applied by TCRdb to the reads, yields one record per CDR3 protein. The data hold roughly 500,000 distinct CDR3 sequences, with more than 25% observed a single time. Patients chosen for sequencing had shown CD8+CD57+ cell expansion by flow cytometry. Germline V gene lookup returns CDR1 MNHEY and CDR2 SVGAGI. The CDR3 runs to 15 residues. The ends were cut back, 2 bases at V and 4 bases at J, with 15 bases in the middle. The genes are TRBV6-5 and TRBJ2-7; possible D gene TRBD2, 7 bases. The sequence was obtained from a human donor with aplastic anemia. The sequencing input was sorted CD4+, CD8+, or CD8+CD57+ T cells (not recorded which) from PBMCs. In nucleotides, the CDR3 is TGTGCCAGCAGTTACGGGGGGGGCGCTCTATACGAGCAGTACTTC. It translates to CASSYGGGALYEQYF.